This TCR beta chain was sequenced in a study of blood T cell repertoires in COVID-19. Study background: There were acute and convalescent COVID-19 samples, and they came from the United States, Italy and Spain. T cells, B-cell-depleted T cells, or PBMCs provided the cDNA or gDNA that served as material.

Per germline, CDR1 MNHNY and CDR2 SVGAGI (reference sequence). Between the trimmed V and J ends, which lost 5 bases and 0 bases, there was a span of 16 bases. The CDR3 is made up of 16 amino acids. Per the study methods: Reference gene primer amplification yielded estimated nucleated cell counts. The method was immunoSEQ multiplex PCR; TCRdb's version includes in-frame clones alone and lacks a portion of them. That table is the source of V, J and clone size, and D and trimming were worked out from the DNA. The data show some 130,000 clones, around 89% seen once. The chain links TRBV6-6 to TRBJ1-1; D might be TRBD1 (6 bases). The sequence came from a man aged 55 to 70 with COVID-19, enrolled during active disease. Specimen: peripheral blood. CDR3 region: CASSKRTTGMNTEAFF. CDR3 in DNA: TGTGCCAGCAGTAAACGGACCACAGGGATGAACACTGAAGCTTTCTTT.